The 19 T cell receptor beta chains below were found in one sample sequenced in a study of T cells in localized non-small cell lung cancer. Libraries were prepared by immunoSEQ multiplex PCR; TCRdb keeps only in-frame clonotypes and omits some of them. The sample contains 55,000 to 65,000 clones, about 87% of which appear only once. The material was peripheral blood, obtained before any cancer treatment. The receptors originated from a man aged 40-75 years with stage I squamous cell lung carcinoma.

The chain links TRBV5-4 to TRBJ1-1, with 7 bases identical to TRBD1. The CDR3 has 15 amino acids. Trimming took 1 base from V and 6 from J; bases not matched to a gene: 9. Looked up from germline, CDR1 is SGHNT and CDR2 is YYREEE (reference sequence). The CDR3 coding sequence is TGTGCCAGCAGCTTGCAGGGGGGGGTAAGTTCTGAAGCTTTCTTT. Translated, it gives CASSLQGGVSSEAFF.

This chain connects TRBV19 to TRBJ2-7; D might be TRBD2 (6 bases). V dropped 5 bases and J dropped 5 bases, with 13 bases sitting between them. Germline V CDR1 and CDR2: LNHDA, SQIVND (reference sequence). The CDR3 totals 13 residues. The CDR3 coding sequence is TGTGCCAGTAGTCCGGGACTCAATCACGAGCAGTACTTC. It yields the protein CASSPGLNHEQYF.

The chain couples TRBV9 to TRBJ2-3, with TRBD2 identical over 8 bases. CDR1 SGDLS and CDR2 YYNGEE come from the germline V gene. Trimming at V came to 7 bases and at J to 2 bases, leaving 9 bases not matched to a gene. This CDR3 comprises 15 residues. CDR3 bases: TGTGCCAGCTGCAGCGGGAGTTCTTACACAGATACGCAGTATTTT. It is translated as CASCSGSSYTDTQYF.

The table lists this clone with a few counts. The chain employs TRBV29-1 and TRBJ2-2; D is uncertain. Germline V gene data show CDR1 as SQVTM and CDR2 as ANQGSEA. This CDR3 has 16 amino acids. Trimming took off 3 bases at V and 1 base at J, with 15 bases between the two ends. CDR3 bases: TGCAGCGTTGATAGTCCTTCGCCCCGGAACACCGGGGAGCTGTTTTTT. It encodes CSVDSPSPRNTGELFF.

The V gene is TRBV4-3, the J gene TRBJ1-4; 7 nucleotides agree with TRBD1. V was pared by 0 bases and J by 8 bases, with 9 bases of the junction left unmatched. The CDR3 spans 16 residues. Germline assignment: CDR1 LGHNA and CDR2 YSLEER. In DNA, the CDR3 is TGCGCCAGCAGCCAAGATCTGGGCAGGGGGGGGGAAAAACTGTTTTTT. Translation gives CASSQDLGRGGEKLFF.

This chain uses TRBV5-1 with TRBJ2-3; the D gene is possibly TRBD2 (6 bases). The CDR3 has 15 residues. The germline V gene has CDR1 SGHRS and CDR2 YFSETQ. With 1 base removed from V and 8 bases from J, the gap between germline ends came to 17 bases. The DNA of the CDR3 is TGCGCCAGCAGCTTGCGTGGGACTGGAGAGGGTACGCAGTATTTT. This sequence encodes CASSLRGTGEGTQYF.

The rearrangement joins TRBV5-1 to TRBJ2-2; 11 bases are shared with TRBD2. The CDR3 runs 17 residues. Germline CDR1 reads SGHRS; CDR2 reads YFSETQ. V was pared by 4 bases and J by 1 base, with 6 bases of the junction left unmatched. CDR3 DNA: TGCGCCAGCAGCATAAGAGGACTAGCGGGGAACACCGGGGAGCTGTTTTTT. This encodes CASSIRGLAGNTGELFF.

The CDR3 coding sequence is TGTGCCAGCAGCTCCGAGACTAGCGGGAGTCCCGCGAACACCGGGGAGCTGTTTTTT. Protein product: CASSSETSGSPANTGELFF. V usage is TRBV13 and J usage is TRBJ2-2, with 12 positions matching TRBD2. Germline V gene sequence: CDR1 PRHDT, CDR2 FYEKMQ (reference sequence). The CDR3 runs to 19 residues. The V and J ends lost 4 bases and 0 bases, in that order; junction bases with no gene match: 9.

This clone was seen once. V and J are TRBV9 and TRBJ2-6, with 12 bases lining up with TRBD1. V dropped 2 bases and J dropped 1; count of bases not matched to a gene: 4. There are 18 residues in the CDR3. In germline, CDR1 is SGDLS, CDR2 YYNGEE. CDR3 DNA sequence: TGTGCCAGCAGCGTTAAGGGACAGGGGGCGTCTGGGGCCAACGTCCTGACTTTC. Translation: CASSVKGQGASGANVLTF.

The chain links TRBV7-9 to TRBJ2-1; D is undetermined. The CDR3 length is 15 residues. CDR1 and CDR2 from the germline V gene are SEHNR and FQNEAQ (reference sequence). Trimming took 1 base from V and 6 from J, leaving 13 bases between them. The CDR3 sequence: CASSLGHSAPNEQFF. DNA for the CDR3: TGTGCCAGCAGCTTAGGCCATTCAGCACCCAATGAGCAGTTCTTC.

The chain has TRBV5-1 and TRBJ2-3, with TRBD1 identical over 8 bases. V shed 4 bases and J 4 bases; nucleotides not matched to a gene: 8. This CDR3 spans 15 amino acids. Germline V gene lookup returns CDR1 SGHRS and CDR2 YFSETQ. CDR3 protein: CASSRGQGSPDTQYF. The CDR3 coding sequence is TGCGCCAGCAGCCGCGGACAGGGTAGCCCAGATACGCAGTATTTT.

This clone was counted a few times. The chain joins TRBV9 to TRBJ1-1; D is possibly TRBD1 (6 bases). The CDR3 spans 15 residues. With 4 bases removed from V and 1 base from J, the gap between germline ends came to 14 bases. Germline CDR1 and CDR2: SGDLS and YYNGEE. The CDR3: CASSPRRGGNTEAFF. DNA of the CDR3: TGTGCCAGCAGCCCCCGGAGAGGGGGGAACACTGAAGCTTTCTTT.

V is TRBV9 and J is TRBJ2-3; the match to TRBD2 covers 12 bases. V shed 0 bases and J 2 bases; nucleotides not matched to a gene: 7. CDR1 and CDR2 (germline): SGDLS, YYNGEE. The CDR3 has 18 amino acids. This CDR3 is CASSVDGTSGRPTDTQYF. The DNA of the CDR3 is TGTGCCAGCAGCGTAGACGGAACTAGCGGGAGGCCCACAGATACGCAGTATTTT.

The rearrangement joins TRBV9 to TRBJ1-2, with 9 bases aligning to TRBD1. Germline lookup yields CDR1 SGDLS and CDR2 YYNGEE. This CDR3 has 16 residues. V dropped 4 bases and J dropped 0; count of bases not matched to a gene: 7. CDR3 protein: CASSLNRQGANYGYTF. CDR3 bases: TGTGCCAGCAGCCTCAATCGACAGGGGGCTAACTATGGCTACACCTTC.

The V gene is TRBV28, the J gene TRBJ1-1; D is ambiguous. CDR3 length: 15 amino acids. Trimming cost V 5 bases and J 4 bases, with 17 bases left between them. CDR1 is MDHEN and CDR2 is SYDVKM in the germline V gene. The CDR3 sequence: CASSGRTDPFTEAFF. The CDR3 DNA sequence: TGTGCCAGCAGTGGTAGGACGGACCCATTCACTGAAGCTTTCTTT.

This chain links TRBV4-3 with TRBJ2-7; unclear D gene. The V end lost 0 bases, the J end lost 3 bases, and 12 bases lay between the germline ends. The CDR3 runs to 15 residues. Germline V gene data show CDR1 as LGHNA and CDR2 as YSLEER. CDR3 loop: CASSQEVQRYYEQYF. CDR3 nucleotides: TGCGCCAGCAGCCAAGAGGTACAGAGATACTACGAGCAGTACTTC.

The chain carries TRBV6-6 and TRBJ1-5; a weak D match, TRBD1 (6 bases). The CDR3 consists of 16 residues. Trimming removed 2 bases at V and 1 base at J, with 12 bases between. Per germline, CDR1 MNHNY and CDR2 SVGAGI (reference sequence). The CDR3 spells CASSYRGGTSNQPQHF. DNA of the CDR3: TGTGCCAGCAGTTACAGGGGGGGAACGAGCAATCAGCCCCAGCATTTT.

The chain employs TRBV2 and TRBJ2-5; no clear D. CDR1 is SNHLY, CDR2 FYNNEI, per germline. CDR3 length: 12 residues. Deletions cut 2 bases from V and 1 base from J, with 2 bases between. CDR3 bases: TGTGCCAGCAGTGAAACCCAAGAGACCCAGTACTTC. This codes for CASSETQETQYF.

The gene calls are TRBV7-9 and TRBJ1-1; no clear D gene. This CDR3 spans 14 amino acids. In germline, CDR1 is SEHNR, CDR2 FQNEAQ (reference sequence). V shed 2 bases and J shed 7 bases, with 14 bases lying between them. CDR3: CASSLPPIVDEAFF. In nucleotides, the CDR3 is TGTGCCAGCAGCTTACCCCCAATTGTTGATGAAGCTTTCTTT. The variable domain in full, with the rest retrieved from reference TRBV7-9 and TRBJ1-1, is DTGVSQNPRHKITKRGQNVTFRCDPISEHNRLYWYRQTLGQGPEFLTYFQNEAQLEKSRLLSDRFSAERPKGSFSTLEIQRTEQGDSAMYLCASSLPPIVDEAFFGQGTRLTVV.